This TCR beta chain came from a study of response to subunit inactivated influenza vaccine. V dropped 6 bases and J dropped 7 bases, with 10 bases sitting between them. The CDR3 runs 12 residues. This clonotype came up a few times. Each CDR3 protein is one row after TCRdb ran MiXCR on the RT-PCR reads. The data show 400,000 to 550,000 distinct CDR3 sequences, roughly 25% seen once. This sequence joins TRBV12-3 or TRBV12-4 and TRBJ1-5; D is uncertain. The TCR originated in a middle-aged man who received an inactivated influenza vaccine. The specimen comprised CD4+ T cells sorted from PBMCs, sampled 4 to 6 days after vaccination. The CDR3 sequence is CASSTAAQPQHF. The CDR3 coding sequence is TGTGCCAGCAGCACCGCTGCCCAGCCCCAGCATTTT.